This T cell receptor beta chain was found in a study of OX40 agonist ivuxolimab in advanced cancers. Whole-study findings and limits: Researchers report that CD8+ T cells had, on average, more expanded clones than CD4+.

On this clone itself: Its cognate antigen is unknown.

Looked up from germline, CDR1 is GTSNPN and CDR2 is SVGIG (reference sequence). The V segment lost 3 bases and the J segment 4 bases; nucleotides outside the gene matches: 8. The CDR3 loop spans 14 amino acids. Only in-frame clones appear in the TCRdb table, and some are missing; sequencing was by immunoSEQ multiplex PCR. The table lists approximately 70,000 clones, roughly 92% of them singletons. The receptor's source is an adult with an advanced solid tumor such as melanoma, head and neck, liver or kidney cancer. The rearrangement links TRBV30 to TRBJ1-2; 7 bases line up with TRBD1. The material sequenced was CD4+ or CD8+ T cells sorted from blood, taken in a trial of the OX40 agonist ivuxolimab. CDR3 sequence: CAWRTQAGGYGYTF. In nucleotides, the CDR3 is TGTGCCTGGAGAACCCAAGCAGGGGGCTATGGCTACACCTTC.